This T cell receptor beta chain was recorded in a study of a mutant IDH1 vaccine in newly diagnosed glioma. Time point here: baseline, week 1 (first vaccination visit). Treatment of the sample: pre-vaccination baseline after standard-of-care therapy. Data came from immunoSEQ multiplex PCR; TCRdb stores just in-frame clones and leaves some out. The sample comprises 70,000 to 100,000 clones, roughly 82% of which are singletons, and about 5.3% rests with the top ten. Trimming took 5 bases from V and 0 from J, leaving 12 bases between them. CDR1 and CDR2 (germline): SGHRS, YFSETQ. This CDR3 comprises 14 residues.

This chain connects TRBV5-1 to TRBJ2-7; a weak D match, TRBD1 (6 bases). Material: PBMCs, obtained from a glioma patient treated with radiotherapy, temozolomide or both. This TCR derives from a middle-aged man with glioma. Some clones in this sample may be carry-over from other donors' samples. The CDR3 DNA sequence: TGCGCCAGCAGTCCCACAGGGAGCTCCTACGAGCAGTACTTC. It is translated as CASSPTGSSYEQYF.